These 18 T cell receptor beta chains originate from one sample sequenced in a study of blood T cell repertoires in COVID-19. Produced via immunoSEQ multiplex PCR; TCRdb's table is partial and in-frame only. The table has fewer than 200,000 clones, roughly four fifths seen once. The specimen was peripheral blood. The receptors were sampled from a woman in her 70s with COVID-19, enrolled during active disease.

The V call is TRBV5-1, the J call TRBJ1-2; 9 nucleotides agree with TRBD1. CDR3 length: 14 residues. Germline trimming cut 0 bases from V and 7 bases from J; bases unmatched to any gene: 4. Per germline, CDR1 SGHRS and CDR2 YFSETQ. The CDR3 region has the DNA TGCGCCAGCAGCTTGGAAGGGACAGGGCTTGGCTACACCTTC. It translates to CASSLEGTGLGYTF.

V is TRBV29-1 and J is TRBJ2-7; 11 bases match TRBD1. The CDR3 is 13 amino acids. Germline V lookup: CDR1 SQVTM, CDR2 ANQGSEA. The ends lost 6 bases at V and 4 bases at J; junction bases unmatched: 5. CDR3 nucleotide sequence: TGCAGCGTCGCATGGGACAGGGGGTACGAGCAGTACTTC. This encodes CSVAWDRGYEQYF.

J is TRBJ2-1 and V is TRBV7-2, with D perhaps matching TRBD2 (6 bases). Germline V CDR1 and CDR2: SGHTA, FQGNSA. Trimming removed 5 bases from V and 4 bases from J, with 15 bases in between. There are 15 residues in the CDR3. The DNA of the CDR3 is TGTGCCAGCAGCCCTCAGCGGGTGAGATACAATGAGCAGTTCTTC. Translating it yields CASSPQRVRYNEQFF.

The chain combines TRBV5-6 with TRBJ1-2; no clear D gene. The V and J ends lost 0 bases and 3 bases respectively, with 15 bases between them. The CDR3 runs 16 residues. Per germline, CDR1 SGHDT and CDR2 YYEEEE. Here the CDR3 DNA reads TGTGCCAGCAGCTTGGCCAAGGGAGGAAGAGACTATGGCTACACCTTC. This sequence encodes CASSLAKGGRDYGYTF.

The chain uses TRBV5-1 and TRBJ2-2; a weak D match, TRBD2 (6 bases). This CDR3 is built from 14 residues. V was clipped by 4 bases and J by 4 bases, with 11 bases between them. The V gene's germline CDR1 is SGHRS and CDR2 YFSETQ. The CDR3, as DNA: TGCGCCAGCAGCCAGCGGGTGGTCACCGGGGAGCTGTTTTTT. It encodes CASSQRVVTGELFF.

This CDR3 reads CASSDGGQASYEQYF. CDR3 sequence (DNA): TGTGCCAGCAGTGATGGTGGACAGGCCTCCTACGAGCAGTACTTC. J is TRBJ2-7 and V is TRBV6-1, with TRBD1 matching over 7 bases. The CDR3 spans 15 residues. Trimming cost V 3 bases and J 0 bases; bases outside gene matches: 5. Per the germline V gene, CDR1 is MNHNS and CDR2 is SASEGT.

This CDR3 is CASSFPGTSASYEQYF. CDR3 DNA: TGTGCCAGCAGCTTTCCCGGGACTAGCGCGTCCTACGAGCAGTACTTC. The genes are TRBV5-5 and TRBJ2-7, with 10 bases identical to TRBD2. Germline loops: CDR1 SGHKS, CDR2 YYEKEE (reference sequence). After removal of 2 bases from V and 1 base from J, the junction contained 6 bases not matched to a gene. This CDR3 comprises 16 residues.

CDR3 sequence (DNA): TGTGCCAGCAGCCCGGTTAATGAAAAACTGTTTTTT. Translating gives CASSPVNEKLFF. The gene calls are TRBV2 and TRBJ1-4; D unclear. CDR3 length: 12 residues. Germline loops: CDR1 SNHLY, CDR2 FYNNEI. The V gene lost 6 bases and the J gene lost 4 bases, with 6 bases spanning the gap. Full variable domain (remainder filled in from reference TRBV2 and TRBJ1-4): EPEVTQTPSHQVTQMGQEVILRCVPISNHLYFYWYRQILGQKVEFLVSFYNNEISEKSEIFDDQFSVERPDGSNFTLKIRSTKLEDSAMYFCASSPVNEKLFFGSGTQLSVL.

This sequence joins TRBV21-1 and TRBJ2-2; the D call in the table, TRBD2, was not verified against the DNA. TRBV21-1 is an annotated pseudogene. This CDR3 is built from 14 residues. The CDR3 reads CASSKELGLGELFF. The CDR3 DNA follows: TGTGCCAGCAGCAAAGAGTTGGGACTCGGGGAGCTGTTTTTT.

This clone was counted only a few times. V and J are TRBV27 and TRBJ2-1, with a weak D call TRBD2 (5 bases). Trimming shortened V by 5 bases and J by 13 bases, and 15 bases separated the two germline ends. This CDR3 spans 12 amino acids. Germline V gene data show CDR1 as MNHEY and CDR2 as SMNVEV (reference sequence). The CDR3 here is CASSIPEGSQFF. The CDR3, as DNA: TGTGCCAGCAGTATACCTGAAGGGAGTCAGTTCTTC.

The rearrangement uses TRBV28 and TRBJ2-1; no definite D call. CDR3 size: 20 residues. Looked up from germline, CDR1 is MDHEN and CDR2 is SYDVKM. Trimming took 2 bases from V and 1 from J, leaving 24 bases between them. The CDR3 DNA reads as TGTGCCAGCAGTTTACCCCCCGGAGCTTCCTCATCCCCTTCCTACAATGAGCAGTTCTTC. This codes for CASSLPPGASSSPSYNEQFF.

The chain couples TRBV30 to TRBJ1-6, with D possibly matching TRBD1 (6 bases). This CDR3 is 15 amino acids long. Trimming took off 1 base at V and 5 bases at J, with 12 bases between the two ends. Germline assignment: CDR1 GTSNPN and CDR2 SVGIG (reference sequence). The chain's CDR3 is CAWSGQALNNSPLHF. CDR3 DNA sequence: TGTGCCTGGAGTGGACAGGCCCTCAATAATTCACCCCTCCACTTT.

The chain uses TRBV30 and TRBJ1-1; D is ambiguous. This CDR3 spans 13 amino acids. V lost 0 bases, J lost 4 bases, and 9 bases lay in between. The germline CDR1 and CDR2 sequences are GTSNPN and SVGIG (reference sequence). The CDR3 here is CAWSVGSGTEAFF. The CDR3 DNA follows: TGTGCCTGGAGTGTAGGCAGCGGCACTGAAGCTTTCTTT.

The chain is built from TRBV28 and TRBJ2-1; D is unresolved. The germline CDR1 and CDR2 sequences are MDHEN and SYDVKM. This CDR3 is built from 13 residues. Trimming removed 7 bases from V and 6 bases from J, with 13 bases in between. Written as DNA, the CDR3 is TGTGCCAGCACCGCCCCCCTGAGCAATGAGCAGTTCTTC. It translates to CASTAPLSNEQFF.

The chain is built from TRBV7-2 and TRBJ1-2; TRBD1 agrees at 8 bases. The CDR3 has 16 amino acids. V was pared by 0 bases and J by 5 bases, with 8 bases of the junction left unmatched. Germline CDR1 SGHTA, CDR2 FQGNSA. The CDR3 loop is CASSLAGQGPFYGYTF. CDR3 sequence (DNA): TGTGCCAGCAGCTTAGCCGGACAGGGACCTTTTTATGGCTACACCTTC. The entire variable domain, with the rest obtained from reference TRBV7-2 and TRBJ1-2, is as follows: GAGVSQSPSNKVTEKGKDVELRCDPISGHTALYWYRQSLGQGLEFLIYFQGNSAPDKSGLPSDRFSAERTGGSVSTLTIQRTQQEDSAVYLCASSLAGQGPFYGYTFGSGTRLTVV.

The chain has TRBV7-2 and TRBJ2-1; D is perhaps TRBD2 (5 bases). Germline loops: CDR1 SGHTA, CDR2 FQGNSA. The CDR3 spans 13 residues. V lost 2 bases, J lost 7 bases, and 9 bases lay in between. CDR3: CASSLQPGNEQFF. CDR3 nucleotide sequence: TGTGCCAGCAGCTTACAACCGGGAAATGAGCAGTTCTTC.

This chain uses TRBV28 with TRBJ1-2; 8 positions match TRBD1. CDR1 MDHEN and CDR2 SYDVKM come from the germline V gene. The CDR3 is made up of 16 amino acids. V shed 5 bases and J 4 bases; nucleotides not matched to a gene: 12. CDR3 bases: TGTGCCAGCAGTAATCTACAGGGGGAGGACGTCTATGGCTACACCTTC. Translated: CASSNLQGEDVYGYTF.

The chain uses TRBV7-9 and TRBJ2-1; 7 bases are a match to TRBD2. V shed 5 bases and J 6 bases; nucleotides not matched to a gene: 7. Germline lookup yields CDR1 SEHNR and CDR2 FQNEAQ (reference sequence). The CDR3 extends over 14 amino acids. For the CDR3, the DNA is TGTGCCAGCAGCGAGTCGGGAGGTGGCAATGAGCAGTTCTTC. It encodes CASSESGGGNEQFF.